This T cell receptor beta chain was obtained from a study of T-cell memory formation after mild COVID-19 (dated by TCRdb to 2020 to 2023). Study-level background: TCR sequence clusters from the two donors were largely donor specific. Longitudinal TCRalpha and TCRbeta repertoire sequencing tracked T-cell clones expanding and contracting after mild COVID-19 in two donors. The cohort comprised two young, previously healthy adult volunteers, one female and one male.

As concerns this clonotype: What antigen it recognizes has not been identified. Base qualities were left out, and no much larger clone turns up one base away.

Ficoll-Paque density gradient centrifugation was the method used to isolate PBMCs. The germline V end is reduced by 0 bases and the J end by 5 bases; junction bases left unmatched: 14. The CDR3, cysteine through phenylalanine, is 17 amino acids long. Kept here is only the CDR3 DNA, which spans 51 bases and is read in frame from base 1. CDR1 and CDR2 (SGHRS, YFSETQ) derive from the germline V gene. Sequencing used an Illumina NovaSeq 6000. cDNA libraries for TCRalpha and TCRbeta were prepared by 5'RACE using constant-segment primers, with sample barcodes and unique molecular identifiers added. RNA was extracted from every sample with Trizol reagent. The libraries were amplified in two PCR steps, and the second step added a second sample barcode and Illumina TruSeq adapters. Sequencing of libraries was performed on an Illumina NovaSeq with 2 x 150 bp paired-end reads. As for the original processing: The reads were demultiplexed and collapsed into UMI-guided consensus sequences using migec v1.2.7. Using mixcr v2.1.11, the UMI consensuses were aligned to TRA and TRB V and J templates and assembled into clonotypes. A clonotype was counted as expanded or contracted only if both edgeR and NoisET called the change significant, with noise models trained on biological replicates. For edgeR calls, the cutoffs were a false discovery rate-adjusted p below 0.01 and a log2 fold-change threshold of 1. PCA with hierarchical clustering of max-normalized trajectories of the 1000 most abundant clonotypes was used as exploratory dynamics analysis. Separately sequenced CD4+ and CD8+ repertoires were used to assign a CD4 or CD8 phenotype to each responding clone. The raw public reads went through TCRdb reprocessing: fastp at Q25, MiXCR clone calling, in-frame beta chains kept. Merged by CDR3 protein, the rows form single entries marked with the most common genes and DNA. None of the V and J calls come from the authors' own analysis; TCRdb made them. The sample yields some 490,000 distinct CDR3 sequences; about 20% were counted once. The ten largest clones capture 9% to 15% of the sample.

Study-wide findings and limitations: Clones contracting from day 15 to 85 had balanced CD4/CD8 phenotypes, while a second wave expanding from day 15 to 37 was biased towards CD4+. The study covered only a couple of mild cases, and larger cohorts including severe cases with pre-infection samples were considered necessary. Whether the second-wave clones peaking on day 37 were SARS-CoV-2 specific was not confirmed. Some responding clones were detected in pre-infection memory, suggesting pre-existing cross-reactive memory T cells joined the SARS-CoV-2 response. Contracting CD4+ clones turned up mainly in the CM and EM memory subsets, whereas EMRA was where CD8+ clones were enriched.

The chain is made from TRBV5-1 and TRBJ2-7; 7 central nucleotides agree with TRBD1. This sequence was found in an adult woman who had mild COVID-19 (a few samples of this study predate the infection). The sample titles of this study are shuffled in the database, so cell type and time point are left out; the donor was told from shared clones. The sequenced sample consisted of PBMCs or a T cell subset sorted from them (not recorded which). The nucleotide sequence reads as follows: TGCGCCAGCAGCTTGGGCGACAGGGAAGGGCAGGGGGACGAGCAGTACTTC. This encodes CASSLGDREGQGDEQYF.